This passage covers 14 T cell receptor beta chains from one sample sequenced in a study of blood T cell repertoires in COVID-19. Repertoires were generated with immunoSEQ multiplex PCR, while TCRdb's copy carries only in-frame clones and drops some. The data show about 120,000 clones, around three quarters seen once. Sequencing was done on a sample of peripheral blood. Every receptor here comes from an elderly woman with acute or convalescent COVID-19.

J is TRBJ2-5 and V is TRBV20-1; tentatively, D is TRBD1 (6 bases). Deletions cut 3 bases from V and 1 base from J, with 15 bases between. Germline assignment: CDR1 DFQATT and CDR2 SNEGSKA (reference sequence). This CDR3 is 15 amino acids long. CDR3 nucleotides: TGCAGTGCTAGTTCAGCAGGGGACCCCCAAGAGACCCAGTACTTC. Translated, it gives CSASSAGDPQETQYF.

V and J are TRBV9 and TRBJ1-2; 7 nucleotides agree with TRBD1. The CDR3 is 15 amino acids. V was pared by 5 bases and J by 6 bases, with 13 bases of the junction left unmatched. Germline values: CDR1 SGDLS, CDR2 YYNGEE. CDR3 sequence: CASRTFIQGVDGYTF. The CDR3 coding sequence is TGTGCCAGCAGGACCTTCATTCAGGGGGTGGATGGCTACACCTTC.

As DNA, the CDR3 is TGCGCCAGCAGCTTGGGGTTGAGGAACTATGGCTACACCTTC. It specifies CASSLGLRNYGYTF. The chain recombines TRBV5-1 with TRBJ1-2, with D unresolved. Trimming removed 0 bases at V and 2 bases at J, with 8 bases between. The CDR3 loop spans 14 amino acids. Germline V gives CDR1 SGHRS, CDR2 YFSETQ. Full variable domain (remainder filled in from reference TRBV5-1 and TRBJ1-2): KAGVTQTPRYLIKTRGQQVTLSCSPISGHRSVSWYQQTPGQGLQFLFEYFSETQRNKGNFPGRFSGRQFSNSRSEMNVSTLELGDSALYLCASSLGLRNYGYTFGSGTRLTVV.

The chain links TRBV5-1 to TRBJ2-2; the D gene is possibly TRBD1 (5 bases). V lost 6 bases to trimming and J lost 3 bases, with 12 bases between them. Germline CDR1 and CDR2: SGHRS and YFSETQ. The CDR3 is made up of 14 amino acids. This CDR3 is CASTDVTDTGELFF. The CDR3 DNA reads as TGCGCCAGCACCGACGTGACAGACACCGGGGAGCTGTTTTTT.

The chain combines TRBV5-1 with TRBJ1-1; no reliable D call. The CDR3 is 13 residues long. In germline, CDR1 is SGHRS, CDR2 YFSETQ. V was shortened by 4 bases and J by 0 bases, with 7 bases between the two germline ends. Here the CDR3 reads CASSVQVNTEAFF. The DNA for the CDR3 is TGCGCCAGCAGCGTTCAGGTGAACACTGAAGCTTTCTTT.

In nucleotides, the CDR3 is TGTGCCAGCAGCTTATTCGGCGGGGGAGTAGATACGCAGTATTTT. This sequence encodes CASSLFGGGVDTQYF. This chain links TRBV7-2 with TRBJ2-3; TRBD2 matches 7 bases. After removal of 2 bases from V and 5 bases from J, the junction contained 7 bases not matched to a gene. The germline CDR1 and CDR2 sequences are SGHTA and FQGNSA. The CDR3 loop spans 15 amino acids.

The J gene is TRBJ1-2, the V gene TRBV6-5; the D is unclear. V lost 4 bases and J 5 bases, leaving 5 bases between the germline ends. The CDR3 is 11 residues long. The germline V gene has CDR1 MNHEY and CDR2 SVGAGI. CDR3 loop: CASSSGYGYTF. The DNA for the CDR3 is TGTGCCAGCAGTTCCGGGTATGGCTACACCTTC.

CDR3 region: CASSRGEGQPQHF. The CDR3 DNA sequence: TGTGCCAGCTCACGAGGGGAGGGTCAGCCCCAGCATTTT. V gene TRBV18 combines with J gene TRBJ1-5; the D gene is possibly TRBD1 (5 bases). Germline CDR1 KGHSH, CDR2 LQKENI. This CDR3 region has 13 residues. V lost 4 bases and J lost 6, with 10 bases in between.

This clone was recorded a few times. The CDR3: CASSQDYRGLAEAFF. The CDR3 DNA reads as TGCGCCAGCAGCCAAGATTACAGGGGGCTTGCTGAAGCTTTCTTT. The V gene is TRBV4-3, the J gene TRBJ1-1, with 9 bases fitting TRBD1. Germline values: CDR1 LGHNA, CDR2 YSLEER. CDR3 size: 15 residues. J lost 6 bases, V lost 0 bases, and 5 bases had no gene match.

The chain is built from TRBV7-2 and TRBJ1-1, with 7 bases aligning to TRBD1. The germline V gene encodes CDR1 SGHTA and CDR2 FQGNSA. The CDR3 loop spans 13 amino acids. Trimming cost V 4 bases and J 6 bases; bases outside gene matches: 5. The CDR3 coding sequence is TGTGCCAGCAGCTCGACAGGGTCTGCTGAAGCTTTCTTT. It translates to CASSSTGSAEAFF. The full variable domain, rest sourced from reference TRBV7-2 and TRBJ1-1, is GAGVSQSPSNKVTEKGKDVELRCDPISGHTALYWYRQSLGQGLEFLIYFQGNSAPDKSGLPSDRFSAERTGGSVSTLTIQRTQQEDSAVYLCASSSTGSAEAFFGQGTRLTVV.

V is TRBV24-1 and J is TRBJ2-3; maybe TRBD1 (5 bases). Per germline, CDR1 KGHDR and CDR2 SFDVKD. This CDR3 has 16 amino acids. Trimming left V 4 bases short and J 0 bases short, with 13 bases between. The CDR3 nucleotides read TGTGCCACCAGTGACCACGACAGCTATAGCACAGATACGCAGTATTTT. It specifies CATSDHDSYSTDTQYF.

V is TRBV3-1 (or the pseudogene TRBV3-2) and J is TRBJ1-2; maybe TRBD1 (6 bases). V lost 5 bases, J lost 3 bases, and 16 bases lay in between. Germline CDR1 LGHDT, CDR2 YNNKEL (reference sequence). The CDR3 is 15 amino acids. The CDR3 loop reads CASSDHAGQYYGYTF. For the CDR3, the DNA is TGTGCCAGCAGCGATCATGCCGGACAGTACTATGGCTACACCTTC.

This rearrangement joins TRBV14 to TRBJ1-1, with D tentatively TRBD1 (5 bases). The V gene lost 8 bases and the J gene lost 5 bases, with 15 bases spanning the gap. Germline loops: CDR1 SGHDN, CDR2 FVKESK. The CDR3 has 13 amino acids. CDR3 sequence (DNA): TGTGCCAGCCAGGGACCGGCGGGGACTGAAGCTTTCTTT. Its translation is CASQGPAGTEAFF.

The chain couples TRBV5-1 to TRBJ2-1; no clear D gene. The CDR3 totals 15 residues. The germline V gene encodes CDR1 SGHRS and CDR2 YFSETQ. The ends were cut back, 0 bases at V and 0 bases at J, with 7 bases in the middle. CDR3 in DNA: TGCGCCAGCAGCTTGGAGGCTAGCTCCTACAATGAGCAGTTCTTC. As protein: CASSLEASSYNEQFF.